This T cell receptor (beta chain) was captured by sequencing in a study of T-cell memory formation after mild COVID-19. This CDR3 has 14 residues. V lost 4 bases to trimming and J lost 1 base, with 10 bases between them. From germline, CDR1 is LNHNV and CDR2 YYDKDF (reference sequence). TCRdb independently ran MiXCR on the 5' RACE reads; one entry per CDR3 protein. Of 350,000 to 450,000 distinct CDR3 sequences in the sample, 24% are singletons; the top ten hold 8.5% to 9%. Sequencing used PBMCs or a T cell subset sorted from them (not recorded which). The source is an adult woman who had mild COVID-19 (a few samples of this study predate the infection). Cell type and time point are not known. The J gene is TRBJ2-5, the V gene TRBV15, with D unclear. The CDR3 DNA is TGTGCCACCAGCAACCCCGGGTCCCAAGAGACCCAGTACTTC. Protein product: CATSNPGSQETQYF.